Presented here are 20 T cell receptor beta chains from one specimen sequenced in a study of vaccination and CD4 T cells after COVID-19. Antigens for these TCRs are unknown. The Oncomine TCR Beta short-read assay was what sequenced the DNA obtained from cultured CD4+ T cells. TCRdb redid the calling of the PCR reads with MiXCR, one entry per CDR3 protein. This table has about 7,000 distinct CDR3 sequences, about 51% appearing once. Treatment of the sample: approximately 9-day PBMC culture with coronavirus spike peptide pools or control peptides (ViraFEST assay). Sequenced: CD4+ T cells from blood, cultured in vitro. The receptors were gathered from a human donor who had recovered from COVID-19.

This clonotype was observed a handful of times. This rearrangement joins TRBV6-2 or TRBV6-3 to TRBJ1-5; tentative D call: TRBD1 (5 bases). Germline assignment: CDR1 MNHEY and CDR2 SVGEGT. CDR3 length: 15 residues. Trimming shortened V by 6 bases and J by 7 bases, and 19 bases separated the two germline ends. CDR3 region: CASRLGWQGTQPQHF. CDR3 in DNA: TGTGCCAGCAGACTGGGATGGCAGGGAACCCAGCCCCAGCATTTT.

The gene calls are TRBV5-4 and TRBJ1-2, with a tentative D call TRBD1 (5 bases). This CDR3 has 16 amino acids. CDR1 SGHNT and CDR2 YYREEE come from the germline V gene (reference sequence). V was pared by 1 base and J by 7 bases, with 20 bases between. CDR3 in amino acids: CASSLRFGGDRGGYTF. DNA of the CDR3: TGTGCCAGCAGCTTGAGGTTCGGCGGAGATAGGGGTGGCTACACCTTC.

The chain is built from TRBV7-2 and TRBJ2-6, with D unresolved. Germline CDR1 SGHTA, CDR2 FQGNSA. Trimming pared 2 bases from V and 4 bases from J, leaving 12 bases between. This CDR3 is 16 amino acids long. In DNA, the CDR3 is TGTGCCAGCAGCTTAACTGGCGTCGGGGGGGCCAACGTCCTGACTTTC. It encodes CASSLTGVGGANVLTF.

Note on this clonotype: No DNA is shown, since the ends of the CDR3 on it are uncertain; the CDR3 is the one TCRdb lists. The rearrangement links TRBV7-2 to TRBJ1-2; the listed D gene, TRBD1, was not tested against the DNA. The CDR3 is 20 amino acids in total, end residues counted. Germline V gene data show CDR1 as SGHTA and CDR2 as FQGNSA. CDR3: CASSFYICSAAPGQGLGYTF.

This clonotype was observed a few times. V gene TRBV20-1 combines with J gene TRBJ1-1; 7 positions match TRBD1. The CDR3 extends over 16 amino acids. Germline V gene lookup returns CDR1 DFQATT and CDR2 SNEGSKA (reference sequence). Losses at the gene ends were 0 bases for V and 5 bases for J; bases not matched to a gene: 12. The DNA for the CDR3 is TGCAGTGCTAGAGATGGTCCGAACAGGGGTTGGACTGAAGCTTTCTTT. Translated: CSARDGPNRGWTEAFF.

The chain links TRBV7-9 to TRBJ1-4; D ambiguous. This CDR3 comprises 14 residues. V lost 5 bases to trimming and J lost 8 bases, with 15 bases between them. In germline, CDR1 is SEHNR, CDR2 FQNEAQ (reference sequence). CDR3 sequence reads: CASSPMRIGEKLFF. The CDR3 DNA follows: TGTGCCAGCAGCCCCATGAGGATTGGCGAAAAACTGTTTTTT. The variable domain in full, with the rest retrieved from reference TRBV7-9 and TRBJ1-4, is DTGVSQNPRHKITKRGQNVTFRCDPISEHNRLYWYRQTLGQGPEFLTYFQNEAQLEKSRLLSDRFSAERPKGSFSTLEIQRTEQGDSAMYLCASSPMRIGEKLFFGSGTQLSVL.

The chain couples TRBV7-6 to TRBJ2-5; 8 nucleotides align to TRBD2. This CDR3 spans 16 amino acids. V was pared by 2 bases and J by 10 bases, with 15 bases of the junction left unmatched. The germline CDR1 and CDR2 sequences are SGHVS and FNYEAQ. The CDR3 protein is CASSLPASGTSGSQYF. In DNA, the CDR3 is TGTGCCAGCAGCTTACCCGCGTCTGGGACCAGCGGGAGCCAGTACTTC.

The chain joins TRBV19 to TRBJ2-3; the match to TRBD2 covers 9 bases. In germline, CDR1 is LNHDA, CDR2 SQIVND (reference sequence). With V trimmed by 4 bases and J by 4 bases, 12 bases remained unmatched. The CDR3 is made up of 17 amino acids. CDR3 protein: CASSTPWGLADADTQYF. The CDR3 DNA follows: TGTGCCAGTAGTACTCCCTGGGGACTAGCCGATGCAGATACGCAGTATTTT.

The chain carries TRBV11-1 and TRBJ2-3, with D tentatively TRBD2 (6 bases). Germline V gene sequence: CDR1 SGHAT, CDR2 FQDESV (reference sequence). This CDR3 contains 15 residues. V lost 6 bases and J 1 base, leaving 14 bases between the germline ends. The CDR3 loop is CASRRPGGGTDTQYF. CDR3 sequence (DNA): TGTGCCAGCAGGCGCCCCGGGGGAGGCACAGATACGCAGTATTTT.

The V and J genes are TRBV27 and TRBJ1-2; D may be TRBD1 (6 bases). V was clipped by 4 bases and J by 8 bases, with 17 bases between them. The V gene's germline CDR1 is MNHEY and CDR2 SMNVEV (reference sequence). The CDR3 totals 14 residues. In DNA form, the CDR3 reads TGTGCCAGCAGTTCGGACAGATTTCTCGCCGGCTACACCTTC. It is translated as CASSSDRFLAGYTF.

CDR3 amino acids: CASSPVAGSAEAFF. The CDR3 DNA reads TGCGCCAGCAGCCCGGTCGCAGGGAGCGCTGAAGCTTTCTTT. The V and J genes are TRBV5-1 and TRBJ1-1; possibly TRBD1 for D (5 bases). The length of the CDR3 is 14 residues. Trimming removed 4 bases from V and 6 bases from J, with 16 bases in between. The germline V gene has CDR1 SGHRS and CDR2 YFSETQ.

This clonotype is labeled large. The CDR3 reads CASSYAQGASIGEQYF. For the CDR3, the DNA is TGTGCCAGCAGTTACGCCCAGGGGGCGAGTATAGGGGAGCAGTACTTC. The chain couples TRBV6-5 to TRBJ2-7, with 8 positions matching TRBD1. CDR1 is MNHEY and CDR2 is SVGAGI in the germline V gene. Trimming took 2 bases from V and 7 from J; bases not matched to a gene: 13. The CDR3 is 16 amino acids.

This clonotype is deemed medium-sized (0.01 to 0.1%). V and J are TRBV6-1 and TRBJ2-5, with TRBD2 matching 16 bases. The CDR3 loop spans 16 amino acids. With 6 bases clipped from V and 4 bases from J, the junction kept 5 bases outside the gene matches. Per germline, CDR1 MNHNS and CDR2 SASEGT. CDR3 bases: TGTGCCAGCAGGGGGGGGACTAGCGGGAGGGGAGAGACCCAGTACTTC. As protein: CASRGGTSGRGETQYF.

The chain recombines TRBV11-3 with TRBJ1-1, with no clear D. Germline loops: CDR1 SGHNT, CDR2 YENEEA. CDR3 length: 12 amino acids. V lost 1 base to trimming and J lost 7 bases, with 7 bases between them. The CDR3 sequence: CASSLGGVEAFF. The CDR3 DNA reads as TGTGCCAGCAGCTTAGGGGGAGTTGAAGCTTTCTTT.

The chain joins TRBV20-1 to TRBJ1-1; 11 bases are a match to TRBD1. CDR3 size: 18 residues. CDR1 and CDR2 (germline): DFQATT, SNEGSKA (reference sequence). With V trimmed by 1 base and J by 3 bases, 13 bases remained unmatched. CDR3 in amino acids: CSARASGQGGGTDTEAFF. For the CDR3, the DNA is TGCAGTGCTAGAGCCTCGGGACAGGGGGGGGGCACGGACACTGAAGCTTTCTTT.

The V and J genes are TRBV9 and TRBJ1-1; perhaps TRBD1 as D (5 bases). Germline loops: CDR1 SGDLS, CDR2 YYNGEE. The CDR3 has 15 amino acids. Trimming cost V 4 bases and J 5 bases, with 18 bases left between them. This CDR3 reads CASSLRTAPGTEAFF. The CDR3 region has the DNA TGTGCCAGCAGCCTACGGACGGCCCCAGGGACTGAAGCTTTCTTT.

This clonotype turned up a few times. V usage is TRBV19 and J usage is TRBJ1-2; unclear D gene. V was shortened by 6 bases and J by 5 bases, with 19 bases between the two germline ends. The CDR3 length is 15 residues. Germline V gene sequence: CDR1 LNHDA, CDR2 SQIVND (reference sequence). The CDR3 DNA reads as TGTGCCAGTAGAGAGGGAATCGGTACTGGGTATGGCTACACCTTC. Translated: CASREGIGTGYGYTF.

The chain is built from TRBV7-6 and TRBJ1-1, with a possible D match to TRBD1 (5 bases). This CDR3 is built from 15 residues. CDR1 is SGHVS and CDR2 is FNYEAQ in the germline V gene. The V end was cut by 0 bases, the J end by 1 base, with 9 bases between. The CDR3 is CASSLALTENTEAFF. Written as DNA, the CDR3 is TGTGCCAGCAGCTTAGCGTTGACAGAGAACACTGAAGCTTTCTTT. Filled out from reference TRBV7-6 and TRBJ1-1, the complete variable domain reads GAGVSQSPRYKVTKRGQDVALRCDPISGHVSLYWYRQALGQGPEFLTYFNYEAQQDKSGLPNDRFSAERPEGSISTLTIQRTEQRDSAMYRCASSLALTENTEAFFGQGTRLTVV.

The chain couples TRBV30 to TRBJ1-2, with 7 nucleotides matching TRBD1. Trimming removed 0 bases from V and 0 bases from J; junction bases left unmatched: 4. Germline V gives CDR1 GTSNPN, CDR2 SVGIG (reference sequence). This CDR3 region has 15 residues. This chain's CDR3 is CAWSVRGQPNYGYTF. DNA for the CDR3: TGTGCCTGGAGTGTAAGGGGACAGCCTAACTATGGCTACACCTTC.

Comment on this clonotype: No conserved phenylalanine or tryptophan is present at the end of the CDR3, so a read error is the likely explanation. The chain combines TRBV6-5 with TRBJ2-5; D gene uncertain. Deletions cut 0 bases from V and 5 bases from J, with 4 bases between. The CDR3 has 12 amino acids. Germline-derived CDR1 and CDR2 are MNHEY and SVGAGI. The CDR3 reads CASSYSGETQYL. The CDR3 DNA is TGTGCCAGCAGTTACTCGGGGGAGACCCAGTACCTC.